The 16 T cell receptor beta chains in this list originate from one sample, sequenced in a study of cytomegalovirus exposure and HLA in healthy donors. PCR was performed using 60 Vbeta and 13 Jbeta primers. Some clones are missing from TCRdb's copy, which holds only in-frame ones; the method was immunoSEQ multiplex PCR. The sample lists some 120,000 clones, approximately 80% occurring once. The sequencing input was PBMCs. The source is a woman in her forties in good health and CMV-seropositive.

The chain uses TRBV5-1 and TRBJ2-1, with 8 bases lining up with TRBD2. Germline V gene lookup returns CDR1 SGHRS and CDR2 YFSETQ. The length of the CDR3 is 15 residues. Trimming cost V 2 bases and J 3 bases; bases outside gene matches: 4. CDR3 sequence: CASSFTSGYYNEQFF. In DNA form, the CDR3 reads TGCGCCAGCAGCTTTACTAGCGGATACTACAATGAGCAGTTCTTC.

CDR3 residues: CASKAGGISEKLFF. CDR3 nucleotides: TGTGCCAGCAAGGCCGGCGGGATAAGTGAAAAACTGTTTTTT. The gene calls are TRBV28 and TRBJ1-4, with no clear D. CDR3 length equals 14 residues. Germline loops: CDR1 MDHEN, CDR2 SYDVKM. Trimming took off 7 bases at V and 7 bases at J, with 16 bases between the two ends.

This chain connects TRBV6-6 to TRBJ1-5, with D uncertain. V lost 6 bases and J lost 8, with 11 bases in between. The V gene's germline CDR1 is MNHNY and CDR2 SVGAGI (reference sequence). The CDR3 is 12 amino acids. The CDR3 here is CASSDKVEPQHF. In DNA form, the CDR3 reads TGTGCCAGCAGCGACAAGGTGGAGCCCCAGCATTTT.

The rearrangement uses TRBV7-8 and TRBJ2-1, with 11 bases that match TRBD2. J gave up 5 bases and V 5 bases, and 11 bases lay outside the gene matches. The CDR3 is made up of 17 amino acids. From germline, CDR1 is SGHVS and CDR2 FQNEAQ. The CDR3 DNA is TGTGCCAGCAGCCTATTAGCGGGAGGGTCCTTAAACAATGAGCAGTTCTTC. It yields the protein CASSLLAGGSLNNEQFF.

The count of this clone is one. The gene calls are TRBV19 and TRBJ1-2; TRBD1 matches at 10 bases. Germline CDR1 is LNHDA and CDR2 is SQIVND (reference sequence). After removal of 5 bases from V and 2 bases from J, the junction contained 11 bases not matched to a gene. The CDR3 is 17 residues long. The DNA of the CDR3 is TGTGCCAGTAGTCGACAGGGGGCCGTCGCCCCAAACTATGGCTACACCTTC. Its translation is CASSRQGAVAPNYGYTF. Filled out from reference TRBV19 and TRBJ1-2, the complete variable domain reads DGGITQSPKYLFRKEGQNVTLSCEQNLNHDAMYWYRQDPGQGLRLIYYSQIVNDFQKGDIAEGYSVSREKKESFPLTVTSAQKNPTAFYLCASSRQGAVAPNYGYTFGSGTRLTVV.

J is TRBJ2-7 and V is TRBV7-9, with 11 nucleotides matching TRBD1. The germline V gene encodes CDR1 SEHNR and CDR2 FQNEAQ (reference sequence). V lost 6 bases and J lost 5; bases outside the gene matches: 12. The CDR3 contains 16 residues. This CDR3 is CASRPNPGQGVDEQYF. The DNA for the CDR3 is TGTGCCAGCAGGCCTAATCCGGGACAGGGGGTCGACGAGCAGTACTTC.

The chain uses TRBV30 and TRBJ2-2; 11 nucleotides align to TRBD2. Trimming cost V 3 bases and J 6 bases; bases outside gene matches: 9. CDR1 and CDR2 (germline): GTSNPN, SVGIG (reference sequence). The CDR3 covers 16 residues. As DNA, the CDR3 is TGTGCCTGGAGGACCACAACTAGCGGGAGACCCGGGGAGCTGTTTTTT. Its translation is CAWRTTTSGRPGELFF.

CDR3 loop: CASSPSGSGTDTQYF. As DNA, the CDR3 is TGTGCCAGCAGTCCCTCTGGGAGCGGCACAGATACGCAGTATTTT. V is TRBV28 and J is TRBJ2-3, with D perhaps TRBD2 (5 bases). The CDR3 length is 15 residues. Deletions cut 5 bases from V and 1 base from J, with 13 bases between. Germline V gene data show CDR1 as MDHEN and CDR2 as SYDVKM.

This clone has just a few counts. The chain links TRBV6-5 to TRBJ2-6, with 8 bases lining up with TRBD1. The CDR3 spans 14 residues. Trimming took 7 bases from V and 5 from J; bases not matched to a gene: 4. In germline, CDR1 is MNHEY, CDR2 SVGAGI. This CDR3 reads CASTDRARANVLTF. The CDR3 DNA reads as TGTGCCAGCACGGACAGGGCGAGGGCCAACGTCCTGACTTTC.

The chain has TRBV19 and TRBJ2-2; no clear D. CDR1 is LNHDA, CDR2 SQIVND, per germline (reference sequence). The CDR3 spans 13 residues. Trimming removed 4 bases from V and 6 bases from J, with 9 bases in between. CDR3 DNA: TGTGCCAGTAGTACGCGGCTCGCCGGGGAGCTGTTTTTT. Protein sequence: CASSTRLAGELFF.

This rearrangement joins TRBV29-1 to TRBJ2-1, with a weak D call TRBD2 (6 bases). CDR1 and CDR2 from the germline V gene are SQVTM and ANQGSEA. V lost 6 bases and J 3 bases, leaving 9 bases between the germline ends. The CDR3 length is 12 residues. Here the CDR3 reads CSVRESYNEQFF. The CDR3 DNA reads TGCAGCGTCCGGGAGAGCTACAATGAGCAGTTCTTC.

V gene TRBV6-1 combines with J gene TRBJ2-7; D gene uncertain. The CDR3 loop spans 11 amino acids. V lost 1 base and J lost 13, with 11 bases in between. Per germline, CDR1 MNHNS and CDR2 SASEGT. CDR3 sequence: CASSEGWRHYF. The CDR3 DNA follows: TGTGCCAGCAGTGAAGGCTGGCGGCATTACTTC.

The V and J genes are TRBV15 and TRBJ2-2; a possible D gene is TRBD2 (5 bases). The CDR3 runs to 16 residues. Trimming stripped 0 bases from V and 2 bases from J, with 10 bases between. Germline V gene lookup returns CDR1 LNHNV and CDR2 YYDKDF (reference sequence). The CDR3 sequence: CATSRDSGRNTGELFF. CDR3 DNA: TGTGCCACCAGCAGAGATAGTGGGAGAAACACCGGGGAGCTGTTTTTT.

The chain links TRBV5-1 to TRBJ1-3; 8 nucleotides align to TRBD1. J lost 7 bases, V lost 0 bases, and 6 bases had no gene match. CDR1 and CDR2 from the germline V gene are SGHRS and YFSETQ. The CDR3 is 15 residues long. The CDR3 region has the DNA TGCGCCAGCAGCTTGGTGGACAGGGAAGTCAACACCATATATTTT. Residues: CASSLVDREVNTIYF.

J is TRBJ1-1 and V is TRBV28, with D uncertain. V was shortened by 3 bases and J by 5 bases, with 7 bases between the two germline ends. This CDR3 contains 12 residues. Germline-derived CDR1 and CDR2 are MDHEN and SYDVKM. Written as DNA, the CDR3 is TGTGCCAGCAGTTTGGAGTTGACTGAAGCTTTCTTT. Translation gives CASSLELTEAFF.

DNA of the CDR3: TGTGCCAGCAGCGCCACTAGAACCCTCACAGATACGCAGTATTTT. The encoded protein is CASSATRTLTDTQYF. The chain joins TRBV27 to TRBJ2-3; TRBD2 might be the D (5 bases). Per germline, CDR1 MNHEY and CDR2 SMNVEV (reference sequence). V was shortened by 6 bases and J by 2 bases, with 15 bases between the two germline ends. The CDR3 loop spans 15 amino acids.